The 9 T cell receptor beta chains given below trace back to one sample, sequenced in a study of T cell repertoires in cytomegalovirus infection. TCRdb independently ran MiXCR on the reads; one entry per CDR3 protein. The data show around 85,000 distinct CDR3 sequences, with approximately 43% seen just once and 85% to 95% held by the top ten. These receptors' antigens are unknown. Sequencing used CD8+ T cells from cultured PBMCs, obtained from culture after CMV antigen stimulation. Source of these receptors: a human donor in good health (CMV status not recorded). Some clones in this sample may be carry-over from other donors' samples.

This chain joins TRBV19 and TRBJ1-5; D is uncertain. CDR1 and CDR2 (germline): LNHDA, SQIVND (reference sequence). The CDR3 extends over 15 amino acids. With 3 bases removed from V and 0 bases from J, the gap between germline ends came to 9 bases. CDR3 sequence (DNA): TGTGCCAGTAGTATTAGACTGAATAGCAATCAGCCCCAGCATTTT. It yields the protein CASSIRLNSNQPQHF.

This clonotype was seen just once. The V and J genes are TRBV20-1 and TRBJ2-5; 10 bases line up with TRBD1. The CDR3 sequence is 15 residues long. The V and J ends lost 4 bases and 6 bases, in that order; junction bases with no gene match: 11. Per germline, CDR1 DFQATT and CDR2 SNEGSKA (reference sequence). As DNA, the CDR3 is TGCAGTGCTACTCGGGACAGGGGATGGTATCAGACCCAGTACTTC. This codes for CSATRDRGWYQTQYF.

The V gene is TRBV27, the J gene TRBJ1-1, with D perhaps TRBD1 (5 bases). The germline gives CDR1 MNHEY, CDR2 SMNVEV (reference sequence). The CDR3 covers 16 residues. Trimming removed 5 bases from V and 0 bases from J, with 16 bases in between. The CDR3 DNA reads as TGTGCCAGCAGTACCTCAATGGGGGAAATGAACACTGAAGCTTTCTTT. Translated, it gives CASSTSMGEMNTEAFF.

Here the CDR3 DNA reads TGTGCCATCAACGAGGGACAGGGGGCCACCTATGGCTACACCTTC. Translated: CAINEGQGATYGYTF. V gene TRBV10-3 combines with J gene TRBJ1-2; the match to TRBD1 covers 12 bases. With 7 bases clipped from V and 4 bases from J, the junction kept 7 bases outside the gene matches. There are 15 residues in the CDR3. Germline V lookup: CDR1 ENHRY, CDR2 SYGVKD.

A note on this clonotype: At one of its ends the junction is not consistent with the germline gene, which may arise from a read error. The chain combines TRBV19 with TRBJ1-3; D gene ambiguous. Germline CDR1 LNHDA, CDR2 SQIVND (reference sequence). CDR3 size: 12 residues. As DNA, the CDR3 is TGCGGATCGGCCTTCTCTGGAAACACCATATATTTT. Its translation: CGSAFSGNTIYF.

The chain combines TRBV6-6 with TRBJ1-6; D is unresolved. The germline V gene has CDR1 MNHNY and CDR2 SVGAGI (reference sequence). Between the trimmed V and J ends, which lost 10 bases and 0 bases, there was a span of 10 bases. This CDR3 region has 14 residues. CDR3 sequence: CAILGSSYNSPLHF. The CDR3 region has the DNA TGTGCCATCCTGGGGAGCTCCTATAATTCACCCCTCCACTTT.

The chain is built from TRBV6-1 and TRBJ2-5; no clear D. The CDR3 extends over 16 amino acids. V was shortened by 5 bases and J by 2 bases, with 18 bases between the two germline ends. Per the germline V gene, CDR1 is MNHNS and CDR2 is SASEGT. The CDR3, as DNA: TGTGCCAGCAGTTCCCCGGGTAAACCCGAACAAGAGACCCAGTACTTC. Translating gives CASSSPGKPEQETQYF.

J is TRBJ2-1 and V is TRBV7-9, with D perhaps TRBD2 (6 bases). The germline V and J ends were trimmed by 1 base and 2 bases, with 12 bases remaining between them. In germline, CDR1 is SEHNR, CDR2 FQNEAQ (reference sequence). This CDR3 is 16 amino acids long. The CDR3 region has the DNA TGTGCCAGCAGCTTAGGGGGACTGGGAGCCTACAATGAGCAGTTCTTC. Protein product: CASSLGGLGAYNEQFF.

V and J are TRBV6-1 and TRBJ1-2; D ambiguous. The CDR3 loop spans 11 amino acids. Per germline, CDR1 MNHNS and CDR2 SASEGT. V shed 5 bases and J shed 3 bases, with 4 bases lying between them. The chain's CDR3 is CASSWDYGYTF. The CDR3 DNA follows: TGTGCCAGCAGTTGGGACTATGGCTACACCTTC.